This T cell receptor (beta chain) is drawn from a study of T cell responses to AZD1222 COVID-19 vaccine. Overall study findings and caveats: Compared with day 0, the breadth and depth of the Spike-specific TCR repertoire rose significantly after two doses of AZD1222.

The protocol was immunoSEQ multiplex PCR, while the TCRdb copy is restricted to in-frame clones and leaves out a portion. In the table there are some 150,000 clones, 93% of which are singletons. The V end lost 4 bases, the J end lost 8 bases, and 18 bases lay between the germline ends. Germline loops: CDR1 MGHRA, CDR2 YSYEKL. The length of the CDR3 is 16 residues. On this clone itself: The antigen is undetermined.

This TCR derives from an adult in good health. Sequenced here: peripheral blood, sampled on day 0 of MenACWY control vaccination. This chain joins TRBV4-1 and TRBJ1-6; possible D gene TRBD1, 5 bases. In DNA, the CDR3 is TGCGCCAGCAGCCCAAAGCAGCGGGGGTTGGATTCACCCCTCCACTTT. It codes for CASSPKQRGLDSPLHF.